This TCR beta chain comes out of a study of T-cell reconstitution after alpha-beta-depleted transplantation in children. Between the trimmed V and J ends, which lost 3 bases and 4 bases, there was a span of 8 bases. The CDR3 totals 13 residues. Preparation of the TCRbeta library involved a method that used unique molecular identifiers. MiXCR was run by TCRdb on the PCR reads, yielding one entry per CDR3 protein. The sample lists 450,000 to 700,000 distinct CDR3 sequences, 20% to 30% seen once, with 36% in the top ten. The sample in question was PBMCs, obtained before TCRalphabeta/CD19-depleted stem cell transplant. The source is a boy younger than two with Wiskott-Aldrich syndrome, due to receive a stem cell transplant. The rearrangement uses TRBV12-3 or TRBV12-4 and TRBJ2-3, with D unclear. The CDR3 here is CASSFKQPDTQYF. CDR3 sequence (DNA): TGTGCCAGCAGTTTCAAGCAGCCAGATACGCAGTATTTT.